The 6 T cell receptor beta chains in this list originate from one sample, sequenced in a study of control samples from healthy donors and cancer patients. Libraries were prepared by immunoSEQ multiplex PCR; TCRdb keeps only in-frame clonotypes and omits some of them. The repertoire includes roughly 90,000 clones, approximately 95% of them detected once, and about 1.5% sits in the top ten. Sample: blood. The source is a woman aged 25 to 45 in good health.

The chain carries TRBV21-1 and TRBJ2-7; the DNA was not used to check the table's D call, TRBD1. TRBV21-1 is a listed pseudogene. The CDR3 has 15 residues. Here the CDR3 DNA reads TGTGCCAGCAGCAAAGCGAGACAGGACTCCTACGAGCAGTACTTC. This gives the protein CASSKARQDSYEQYF.

The J gene is TRBJ2-5, the V gene TRBV5-4; 8 positions match TRBD2. Per germline, CDR1 SGHNT and CDR2 YYREEE (reference sequence). V was pared by 3 bases and J by 5 bases, with 12 bases of the junction left unmatched. The CDR3 covers 16 residues. CDR3 nucleotide sequence: TGTGCCAGCAGCTCCCCGCCCGTCGGGGGGGCGGAGACCCAGTACTTC. Its protein product is CASSSPPVGGAETQYF.

The chain recombines TRBV12-3 or TRBV12-4 with TRBJ2-7; 7 nucleotides line up with TRBD1. The junction had 4 bases not matched to a gene; V was cut back by 6 bases and J by 2 bases. The CDR3 covers 13 residues. The CDR3 nucleotides are TGTGCCAGCAGAACCAGGGGGACCTACGAGCAGTACTTC. It is translated as CASRTRGTYEQYF.

J is TRBJ1-1 and V is TRBV9; D is undetermined. The V gene lost 0 bases and the J gene lost 3 bases, with 6 bases spanning the gap. The germline V gene has CDR1 SGDLS and CDR2 YYNGEE. CDR3 length equals 13 residues. The CDR3 DNA sequence: TGTGCCAGCAGCGTAGCCATGGACACTGAAGCTTTCTTT. Its protein product is CASSVAMDTEAFF. The entire variable domain, with the rest obtained from reference TRBV9 and TRBJ1-1, is as follows: DSGVTQTPKHLITATGQRVTLRCSPRSGDLSVYWYQQSLDQGLQFLIQYYNGEERAKGNILERFSAQQFPDLHSELNLSSLELGDSALYFCASSVAMDTEAFFGQGTRLTVV.

This clone was found once. One end of the junction fails to match germline, which may point to a read error. The chain is built from TRBV7-3 and TRBJ2-1; 12 bases fit TRBD2. There are 15 residues in the CDR3. From germline, CDR1 is SGHTA and CDR2 FQGTGA. DNA for the CDR3: TGTGCCAGCAGCGTAACTAGCGGGGGGTACAATGAGCAGTTCTTC. It codes for CASSVTSGGYNEQFF.

The chain employs TRBV28 and TRBJ1-6; D is perhaps TRBD1 (5 bases). The CDR3 loop spans 15 amino acids. Germline CDR1 MDHEN, CDR2 SYDVKM. Trimming took off 3 bases at V and 4 bases at J, with 10 bases between the two ends. The CDR3 reads CASSLRQLYNSPLHF. In DNA, the CDR3 is TGTGCCAGCAGTTTGAGACAGCTGTATAATTCACCCCTCCACTTT.